This TCR beta chain was captured by sequencing in a study of blood T cells in healthy people across ages. Collection of ten milliliters of peripheral blood was performed for each donor. Next came a second PCR, run for roughly 7 to 12 cycles, which used a sample-barcoded 5' primer along with a J-beta primer mix. TCRdb reprocessed the 5' RACE reads via MiXCR and lists one record per CDR3 protein. The profile shows hundreds of thousands of distinct CDR3 sequences, around 50% of them singletons. As concerns this clonotype: No antigen is known for it.

Study-wide results and limits: It was held that diversity estimates obtained from one million T cells represented underestimates. Shifts in expanded clonotypes may have been confounded by donor CMV status, which was unknown.

Germline assignment: CDR1 LGHNA and CDR2 YNFKEQ. This CDR3 has 18 amino acids. V shed 1 base and J 1 base; nucleotides not matched to a gene: 6. The chain carries TRBV4-2 and TRBJ2-1, with 11 bases matching TRBD2. Sequencing input: blood. The source is a man between 40 and 49 years old in good health. The CDR3 DNA sequence: TGTGCCAGCAGCCAAGGACCCACTAGCGGGGGTTCCTACAATGAGCAGTTCTTC. Its protein is CASSQGPTSGGSYNEQFF.